The 27 T cell receptor beta chains reported below all come from one sample, sequenced in a study of control samples from healthy donors and cancer patients. Repertoires were generated with immunoSEQ multiplex PCR, while TCRdb's copy carries only in-frame clones and drops some. The sample yields 150,000 or so clones, over 85% seen once. The sequenced sample was blood. These receptor sequences come from a woman aged 60-75 years in good health.

The chain couples TRBV29-1 to TRBJ1-1, with D possibly matching TRBD1 (5 bases). The CDR3 has 13 residues. V lost 5 bases and J lost 4, with 14 bases in between. Germline values: CDR1 SQVTM, CDR2 ANQGSEA. DNA of the CDR3: TGCAGCGTTCGTCAGGGTTTGGTCACTGAAGCTTTCTTT. It specifies CSVRQGLVTEAFF.

CDR3 loop: CASLSTDLNEKLFF. As DNA, the CDR3 is TGTGCCAGTCTCTCGACAGACCTTAATGAAAAACTGTTTTTT. The chain joins TRBV19 to TRBJ1-4; D is perhaps TRBD1 (5 bases). The CDR3 consists of 14 residues. From germline, CDR1 is LNHDA and CDR2 SQIVND (reference sequence). V was shortened by 8 bases and J by 4 bases, with 14 bases between the two germline ends.

The V gene is TRBV3-1 (or the pseudogene TRBV3-2), the J gene TRBJ1-1, with 9 bases matching TRBD1. Trimming cost V 3 bases and J 4 bases; bases outside gene matches: 18. CDR3 length: 19 amino acids. Per the germline V gene, CDR1 is LGHDT and CDR2 is YNNKEL (reference sequence). CDR3 sequence: CASSHIGLATGGSVTEAFF. The CDR3 DNA reads TGTGCCAGCAGCCATATTGGGCTTGCAACAGGGGGCAGCGTCACTGAAGCTTTCTTT.

Turning to this clone: One end of the junction does not line up with germline, which may come from a read error. This sequence joins TRBV7-7 and TRBJ2-3; 8 nucleotides agree with TRBD2. This CDR3 contains 15 residues. CDR1 is SSHAT and CDR2 is FNYEAQ in the germline V gene (reference sequence). CDR3 in DNA: TGTGCTAGCAGCGATCGGGGGGGCCCGGAAGATACGCAGTATTTT. It encodes CASSDRGGPEDTQYF.

This clone has a handful of counts. Other DNA sequences within the sample encode an identical CDR3. The V and J genes are TRBV7-2 and TRBJ1-5; a possible D gene is TRBD1 (5 bases). CDR1 SGHTA and CDR2 FQGNSA come from the germline V gene. This CDR3 has 14 residues. V gave up 0 bases and J gave up 4 bases, with 7 bases separating them. CDR3 nucleotide sequence: TGTGCCAGCAGCTTAGCGGGGGGAAATCAGCCCCAGCATTTT. As protein: CASSLAGGNQPQHF.

The rearrangement uses TRBV2 and TRBJ2-2; D is perhaps TRBD2 (7 bases). V was shortened by 7 bases and J by 5 bases, with 17 bases between the two germline ends. Germline V gives CDR1 SNHLY, CDR2 FYNNEI. This CDR3 is 15 amino acids long. The CDR3 region is CASKARGGSTGELFF. CDR3 DNA: TGTGCCAGCAAAGCGAGGGGGGGGAGTACCGGGGAGCTGTTTTTT.

This chain connects TRBV7-8 to TRBJ1-5, with TRBD1 identical over 11 bases. Germline CDR1 reads SGHVS; CDR2 reads FQNEAQ. This CDR3 is built from 18 residues. The V and J ends lost 1 base and 5 bases, in that order; junction bases with no gene match: 10. The CDR3 bases are TGTGCCAGCAGCTTAGATCCGGGACAGGGGGGCTACGATCAGCCCCAGCATTTT. As protein: CASSLDPGQGGYDQPQHF.

The rearrangement links TRBV21-1 to TRBJ1-2. TRBV21-1 is a pseudogene. This CDR3 contains 13 residues. CDR3 loop: CASSIPANYGYTF. Here the CDR3 DNA reads TGTGCCAGCAGCATCCCCGCTAACTATGGCTACACCTTC.

The chain links TRBV30 to TRBJ2-6; D gene uncertain. V lost 2 bases and J 1 base, leaving 9 bases between the germline ends. The germline gives CDR1 GTSNPN, CDR2 SVGIG (reference sequence). This CDR3 region has 15 residues. The CDR3 sequence: CAWSWGQSGANVLTF. In DNA, the CDR3 is TGTGCCTGGAGTTGGGGTCAATCTGGGGCCAACGTCCTGACTTTC.

This sequence joins TRBV4-2 and TRBJ1-2; possibly TRBD1 for D (5 bases). V was cut by 4 bases and J by 1 base, with 10 bases left in between. The CDR3 loop spans 14 amino acids. CDR1 and CDR2 from the germline V gene are LGHNA and YNFKEQ. The CDR3 sequence: CASSPGGVNYGYTF. The CDR3 nucleotides read TGTGCCAGCAGCCCTGGGGGGGTTAACTATGGCTACACCTTC.

This chain connects TRBV4-3 to TRBJ2-7; D is unclear. The CDR3 totals 13 residues. Germline assignment: CDR1 LGHNA and CDR2 YSLEER. Trimming cost V 0 bases and J 4 bases, with 7 bases left between them. The CDR3 spells CASSQEVSYEQYF. CDR3 sequence (DNA): TGCGCCAGCAGCCAAGAAGTTTCATACGAGCAGTACTTC.

The V gene is TRBV3-1 (or the pseudogene TRBV3-2), the J gene TRBJ1-2; possible D gene TRBD1, 5 bases. The CDR3 totals 15 residues. Germline-derived CDR1 and CDR2 are LGHDT and YNNKEL (reference sequence). The V gene lost 0 bases and the J gene lost 0 bases, with 8 bases spanning the gap. The CDR3: CASSQEAGTNYGYTF. As DNA, the CDR3 is TGTGCCAGCAGCCAAGAGGCAGGGACTAACTATGGCTACACCTTC.

CDR3: CASGLNGRGAFF. In DNA, the CDR3 is TGTGCTAGTGGTTTAAATGGTCGTGGAGCTTTCTTT. V usage is TRBV12-5 and J usage is TRBJ1-1, with D unresolved. Trimming left V 3 bases short and J 10 bases short, with 12 bases between. The length of the CDR3 is 12 residues. Germline V gene data show CDR1 as LGHNT and CDR2 as FRNRAP.

V is TRBV19 and J is TRBJ1-5; a weak D match, TRBD1 (5 bases). CDR3 length: 15 residues. The ends were cut back, 3 bases at V and 2 bases at J, with 11 bases in the middle. Germline V gene lookup returns CDR1 LNHDA and CDR2 SQIVND (reference sequence). CDR3 loop: CASSIVLRGNQPQHF. CDR3 DNA sequence: TGTGCCAGTAGTATCGTTCTCAGGGGCAATCAGCCCCAGCATTTT.

The chain recombines TRBV16 with TRBJ2-4; TRBD2 might be the D (5 bases). CDR1 is KGHSY, CDR2 FQNENV, per germline. V shed 7 bases and J shed 5 bases, with 15 bases lying between them. This CDR3 comprises 14 residues. CDR3 loop: CASTTSGWENIQYF. The CDR3 DNA reads as TGTGCCAGCACCACGTCGGGGTGGGAAAACATTCAGTACTTC.

The chain recombines TRBV7-8 with TRBJ1-4; D may be TRBD1 (6 bases). CDR1 SGHVS and CDR2 FQNEAQ come from the germline V gene. The CDR3 is made up of 15 amino acids. V gave up 1 base and J gave up 7 bases, with 13 bases separating them. CDR3: CASSLETGKREKLFF. CDR3 coding DNA: TGTGCCAGCAGCTTAGAAACAGGGAAGCGTGAAAAACTGTTTTTT.

The chain carries TRBV5-1 and TRBJ1-2; 7 positions agree with TRBD1. This CDR3 is 14 amino acids long. Losses at the gene ends were 3 bases for V and 2 bases for J; bases not matched to a gene: 4. Germline values: CDR1 SGHRS, CDR2 YFSETQ. The DNA for the CDR3 is TGCGCCAGCAGCTCCTCAGGGGGAAACTATGGCTACACCTTC. Translating it yields CASSSSGGNYGYTF.

This chain connects TRBV7-6 to TRBJ1-4, with 9 bases aligning to TRBD1. This CDR3 contains 15 residues. Germline CDR1 and CDR2: SGHVS and FNYEAQ. V gave up 6 bases and J gave up 5 bases; unmatched junction bases: 7. CDR3 sequence: CASSSSGTGNEKLFF. The CDR3 nucleotides read TGTGCCAGCAGTTCGTCCGGGACAGGGAATGAAAAACTGTTTTTT.

This chain connects TRBV12-3 or TRBV12-4 to TRBJ1-1; D is unclear. Trimming pared 1 base from V and 10 bases from J, leaving 7 bases between. The CDR3 runs 11 residues. CDR3 region: CASSLGRAAFF. The CDR3 DNA reads as TGTGCCAGCAGTTTAGGGAGGGCAGCTTTCTTT.

The chain combines TRBV7-9 with TRBJ2-7, with 14 bases lining up with TRBD2. This CDR3 is 16 amino acids long. The ends lost 5 bases at V and 3 bases at J; junction bases unmatched: 6. CDR1 is SEHNR and CDR2 is FQNEAQ in the germline V gene (reference sequence). The chain's CDR3 is CASSPGLAGVIYEQYF. DNA for the CDR3: TGTGCCAGCAGCCCGGGACTAGCGGGGGTGATCTACGAGCAGTACTTC. The full variable domain, with the rest looked up from reference TRBV7-9 and TRBJ2-7, is DTGVSQNPRHKITKRGQNVTFRCDPISEHNRLYWYRQTLGQGPEFLTYFQNEAQLEKSRLLSDRFSAERPKGSFSTLEIQRTEQGDSAMYLCASSPGLAGVIYEQYFGPGTRLTVT.

J is TRBJ1-4 and V is TRBV13; a weak D match, TRBD1 (5 bases). The CDR3 has 16 amino acids. V was trimmed by 5 bases and J by 8 bases, leaving 21 bases between them. Per the germline V gene, CDR1 is PRHDT and CDR2 is FYEKMQ (reference sequence). This CDR3 is CASSHRGSGLDEKLFF. The CDR3, as DNA: TGTGCCAGCAGCCACCGGGGGTCTGGGTTGGACGAAAAACTGTTTTTT.

The CDR3 nucleotides read TGCAGCGCCCGGACAGGGCGGGACACTGAAGCTTTCTTT. It translates to CSARTGRDTEAFF. The rearrangement links TRBV29-1 to TRBJ1-1, with TRBD1 identical over 8 bases. CDR1 and CDR2 from the germline V gene are SQVTM and ANQGSEA. V was clipped by 7 bases and J by 3 bases; unmatched bases: 7. This CDR3 spans 13 amino acids.

The chain couples TRBV6-5 to TRBJ1-5, with TRBD1 as a possible D gene (5 bases). CDR1 is MNHEY and CDR2 is SVGAGI in the germline V gene. The CDR3 covers 15 residues. V lost 0 bases to trimming and J lost 7 bases, with 13 bases between them. Here the CDR3 reads CASSYSWGAGQPQHF. The CDR3 DNA sequence: TGTGCCAGCAGTTACTCGTGGGGCGCTGGCCAGCCCCAGCATTTT.

V is TRBV6-5 and J is TRBJ1-2; possible D gene TRBD1, 5 bases. Looked up from germline, CDR1 is MNHEY and CDR2 is SVGAGI. The CDR3 covers 13 residues. Trimming took 7 bases from V and 6 from J, leaving 15 bases between them. CDR3 nucleotide sequence: TGTGCCAGCACCCGGAGGCAGGGAGATGGCTACACCTTC. It specifies CASTRRQGDGYTF.

This chain uses TRBV4-3 with TRBJ1-1; no definite D call. CDR3 length equals 13 residues. The V gene's germline CDR1 is LGHNA and CDR2 YSLEER. V lost 0 bases and J lost 7, with 9 bases in between. CDR3 amino acids: CASSQDIGLEAFF. The CDR3 DNA is TGCGCCAGCAGCCAAGATATAGGACTTGAAGCTTTCTTT.

The V call is TRBV7-6, the J call TRBJ1-3, with D unclear. CDR3 length: 15 amino acids. Trimming took off 2 bases at V and 0 bases at J, with 8 bases between the two ends. CDR1 and CDR2 from the germline V gene are SGHVS and FNYEAQ. This CDR3 reads CASSLNSVSGNTIYF. The CDR3 bases are TGTGCCAGCAGCTTAAACAGCGTCTCTGGAAACACCATATATTTT.

The chain joins TRBV19 to TRBJ1-1; possibly TRBD1 for D (5 bases). This CDR3 comprises 13 residues. Germline V gene lookup returns CDR1 LNHDA and CDR2 SQIVND (reference sequence). V gave up 5 bases and J gave up 1 base, with 8 bases separating them. The CDR3 protein is CASSYTGNTEAFF. CDR3 sequence (DNA): TGTGCCAGTAGTTACACAGGGAACACTGAAGCTTTCTTT.